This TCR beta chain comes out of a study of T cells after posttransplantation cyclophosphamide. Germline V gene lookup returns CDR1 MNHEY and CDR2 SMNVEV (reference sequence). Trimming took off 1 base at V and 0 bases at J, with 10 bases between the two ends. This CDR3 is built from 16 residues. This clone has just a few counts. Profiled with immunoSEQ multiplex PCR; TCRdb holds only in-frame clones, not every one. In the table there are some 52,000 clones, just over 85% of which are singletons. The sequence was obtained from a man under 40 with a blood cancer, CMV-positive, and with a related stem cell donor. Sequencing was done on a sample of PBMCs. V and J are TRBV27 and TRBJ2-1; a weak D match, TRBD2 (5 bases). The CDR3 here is CASSLYRGISYNEQFF. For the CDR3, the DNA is TGTGCCAGCAGTTTATACCGGGGAATCTCCTACAATGAGCAGTTCTTC.